The entry that follows covers one TCR beta chain sequence. The target antigen is unknown. This record belongs to a study of regulatory T cells in long-lasting Graves disease. Whole-study results and caveats: Persistent disease exhibited a predilection for TRBV28, TRBJ1-2 and TRBJ2-5.

The time point was: persistent/refractory GD, antithyroid drugs over 5 years with positive TRAb. Following extraction of RNA from PBMCs, that RNA was used to make the TCR library. In germline, CDR1 is MGHRA, CDR2 YSYEKL. V was clipped by 0 bases and J by 7 bases; unmatched bases: 8. This CDR3 is 15 amino acids long. The TCR beta library used iRepertoire HTBI primers with Arm-PCR amplification of CDR3. Via MiXCR, TCRdb re-called the multiplex PCR reads, giving one row per CDR3 protein. The table records some 450,000 distinct CDR3 sequences, 20% to 25% of them present only once. This specimen consisted of peripheral blood mononuclear cells (PBMCs), obtained when the disease was refractory, from a patient treated with antithyroid drugs. J is TRBJ1-2 and V is TRBV4-1; the match to TRBD1 covers 7 bases. This TCR came from a female donor with Graves disease. The CDR3 is CASSQDEQGSFGYTF. Here the CDR3 DNA reads TGCGCCAGCAGCCAAGACGAACAGGGGAGTTTTGGCTACACCTTC.